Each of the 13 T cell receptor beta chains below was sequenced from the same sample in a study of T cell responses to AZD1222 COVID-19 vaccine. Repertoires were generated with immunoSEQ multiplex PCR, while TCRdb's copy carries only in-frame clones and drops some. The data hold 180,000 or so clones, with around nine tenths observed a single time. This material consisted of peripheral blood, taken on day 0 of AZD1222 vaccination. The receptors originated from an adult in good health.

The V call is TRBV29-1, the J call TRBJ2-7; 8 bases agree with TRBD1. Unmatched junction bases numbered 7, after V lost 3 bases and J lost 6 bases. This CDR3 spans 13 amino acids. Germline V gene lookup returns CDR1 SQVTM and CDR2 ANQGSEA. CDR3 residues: CSVDQDRAGEQYF. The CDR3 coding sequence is TGCAGCGTTGACCAGGACAGGGCAGGCGAGCAGTACTTC.

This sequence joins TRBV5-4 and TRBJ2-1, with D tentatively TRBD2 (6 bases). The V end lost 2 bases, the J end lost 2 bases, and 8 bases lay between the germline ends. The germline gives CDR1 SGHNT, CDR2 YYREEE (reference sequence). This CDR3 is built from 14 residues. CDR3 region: CASSFWTTYNEQFF. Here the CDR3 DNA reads TGTGCCAGCAGCTTTTGGACTACCTACAATGAGCAGTTCTTC. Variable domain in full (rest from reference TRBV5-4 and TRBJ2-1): ETGVTQSPTHLIKTRGQQVTLRCSSQSGHNTVSWYQQALGQGPQFIFQYYREEENGRGNFPPRFSGLQFPNYSSELNVNALELDDSALYLCASSFWTTYNEQFFGPGTRLTVL.

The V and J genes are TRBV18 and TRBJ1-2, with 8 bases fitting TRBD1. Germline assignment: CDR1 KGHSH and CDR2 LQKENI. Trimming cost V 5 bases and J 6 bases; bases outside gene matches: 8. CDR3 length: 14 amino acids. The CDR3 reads CASSVGQGQDGYTF. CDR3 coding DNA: TGTGCCAGCTCAGTCGGACAGGGACAGGATGGCTACACCTTC. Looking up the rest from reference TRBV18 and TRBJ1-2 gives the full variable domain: NAGVMQNPRHLVRRRGQEARLRCSPMKGHSHVYWYRQLPEEGLKFMVYLQKENIIDESGMPKERFSAEFPKEGPSILRIQQVVRGDSAAYFCASSVGQGQDGYTFGSGTRLTVV.

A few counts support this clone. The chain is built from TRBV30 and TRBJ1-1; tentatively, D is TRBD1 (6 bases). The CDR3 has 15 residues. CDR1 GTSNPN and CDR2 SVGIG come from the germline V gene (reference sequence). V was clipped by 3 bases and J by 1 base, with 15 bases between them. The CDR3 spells CAWRDSSSSNTEAFF. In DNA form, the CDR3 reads TGTGCCTGGAGGGACAGCTCCTCCTCGAACACTGAAGCTTTCTTT.

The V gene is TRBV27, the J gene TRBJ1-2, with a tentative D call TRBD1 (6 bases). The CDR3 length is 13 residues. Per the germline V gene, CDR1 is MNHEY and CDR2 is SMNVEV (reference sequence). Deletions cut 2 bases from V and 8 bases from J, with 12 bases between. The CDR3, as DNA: TGTGCCAGCAGTTTAAACAGGGCGAGCGGCTACACCTTC. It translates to CASSLNRASGYTF.

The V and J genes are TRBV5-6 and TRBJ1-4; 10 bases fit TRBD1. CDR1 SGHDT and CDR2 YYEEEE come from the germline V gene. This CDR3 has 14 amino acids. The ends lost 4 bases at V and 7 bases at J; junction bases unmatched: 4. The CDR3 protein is CASSRTGGSEKLFF. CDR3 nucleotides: TGTGCCAGCAGCAGGACAGGGGGAAGTGAAAAACTGTTTTTT.

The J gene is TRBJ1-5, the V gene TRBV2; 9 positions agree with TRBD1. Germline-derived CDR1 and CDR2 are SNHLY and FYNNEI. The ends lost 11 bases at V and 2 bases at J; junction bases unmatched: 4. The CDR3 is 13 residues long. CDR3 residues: CAGGTGRNQPQHF. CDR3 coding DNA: TGTGCCGGTGGGACAGGGCGCAATCAGCCCCAGCATTTT.

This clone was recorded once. The CDR3 sequence: CASSEMLSGNTIYF. As DNA, the CDR3 is TGTGCCAGCAGTGAAATGCTCTCTGGAAACACCATATATTTT. The J gene is TRBJ1-3, the V gene TRBV6-1, with D unclear. Trimming removed 2 bases at V and 0 bases at J, with 5 bases between. Per germline, CDR1 MNHNS and CDR2 SASEGT. The CDR3 runs 14 residues.

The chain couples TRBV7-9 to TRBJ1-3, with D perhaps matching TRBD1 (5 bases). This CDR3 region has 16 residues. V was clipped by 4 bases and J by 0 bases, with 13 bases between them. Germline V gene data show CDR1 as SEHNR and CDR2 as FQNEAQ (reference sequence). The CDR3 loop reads CASSSTRVVSGNTIYF. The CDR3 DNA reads TGTGCCAGCAGCTCAACCAGGGTAGTCTCTGGAAACACCATATATTTT.

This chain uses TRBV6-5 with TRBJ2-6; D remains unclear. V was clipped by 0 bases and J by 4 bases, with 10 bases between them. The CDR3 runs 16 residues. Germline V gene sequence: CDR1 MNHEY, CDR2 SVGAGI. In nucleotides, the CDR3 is TGTGCCAGCAGTTACTCAGGCCCGGCCGGGGCCAACGTCCTGACTTTC. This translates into CASSYSGPAGANVLTF.

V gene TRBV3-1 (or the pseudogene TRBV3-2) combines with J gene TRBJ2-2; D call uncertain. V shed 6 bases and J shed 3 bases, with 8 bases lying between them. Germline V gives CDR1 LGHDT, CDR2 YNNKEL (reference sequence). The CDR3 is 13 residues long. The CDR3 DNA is TGTGCCAGCAGTCGGGTAGACACCGGGGAGCTGTTTTTT. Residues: CASSRVDTGELFF.

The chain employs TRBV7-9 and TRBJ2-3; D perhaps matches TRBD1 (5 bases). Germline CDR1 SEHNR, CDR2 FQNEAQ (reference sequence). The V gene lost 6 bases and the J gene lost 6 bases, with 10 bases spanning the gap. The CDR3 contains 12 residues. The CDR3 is CASRPPGDTQYF. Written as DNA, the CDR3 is TGTGCCAGCAGACCTCCAGGGGATACGCAGTATTTT.

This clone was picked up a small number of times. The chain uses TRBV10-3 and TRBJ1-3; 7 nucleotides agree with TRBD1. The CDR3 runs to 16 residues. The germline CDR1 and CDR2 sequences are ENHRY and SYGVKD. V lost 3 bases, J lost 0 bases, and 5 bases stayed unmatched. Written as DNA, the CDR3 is TGTGCCATCAGTGAATTAGACAGGGTCTCTGGAAACACCATATATTTT. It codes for CAISELDRVSGNTIYF.